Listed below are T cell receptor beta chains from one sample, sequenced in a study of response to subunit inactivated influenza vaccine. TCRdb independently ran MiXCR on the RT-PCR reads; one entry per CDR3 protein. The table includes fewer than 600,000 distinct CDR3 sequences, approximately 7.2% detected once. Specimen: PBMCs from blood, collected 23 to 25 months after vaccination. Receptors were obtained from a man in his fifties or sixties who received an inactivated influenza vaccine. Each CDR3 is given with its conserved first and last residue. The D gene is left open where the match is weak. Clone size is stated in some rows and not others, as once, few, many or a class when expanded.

CDR3aa: CASSAGTSGSHYYNEQFF
CDR3nt: TGTGCCAGCAGCGCCGGGACTAGCGGGTCCCACTACTACAATGAGCAGTTCTTC
v_gene: TRBV11-2
abundance: few
j_gene: TRBJ2-1
d_gene: TRBD2

CDR3aa: CASSPLGAAYNEQFF
CDR3nt: TGTGCCAGCAGCCCACTCGGGGCGGCCTACAATGAGCAGTTCTTC
v_gene: TRBV7-9
abundance: -
j_gene: TRBJ2-1
d_gene: -

CDR3aa: CSAESPRGGTDTQYF
CDR3nt: TGCAGTGCGGAATCGCCTCGCGGGGGCACAGATACGCAGTATTTT
v_gene: TRBV20-1
abundance: few
j_gene: TRBJ2-3
d_gene: -

CDR3aa: CASSYWPGRRNTEAFF
CDR3nt: TGTGCCAGCAGTTACTGGCCGGGACGGAGGAACACTGAAGCTTTCTTT
v_gene: TRBV6-2/TRBV6-3
abundance: -
j_gene: TRBJ1-1
d_gene: -

CDR3aa: CASSSNRDQSSNEQFF
CDR3nt: TGTGCCAGCAGCTCAAACCGGGACCAAAGCAGCAATGAGCAGTTCTTC
v_gene: TRBV9
abundance: few
j_gene: TRBJ2-1
d_gene: -

CDR3aa: CASSPYRDSYNEQFF
CDR3nt: TGCGCCAGCAGCCCCTACAGGGACTCCTACAATGAGCAGTTCTTC
v_gene: TRBV5-1
abundance: -
j_gene: TRBJ2-1
d_gene: -

CDR3aa: CASSPLDLNTEAFF
CDR3nt: TGCGCCAGCAGCCCGTTGGATTTAAACACTGAAGCTTTCTTT
v_gene: TRBV5-1
abundance: -
j_gene: TRBJ1-1
d_gene: -

CDR3aa: CAISEESGELFF
CDR3nt: TGTGCCATCAGTGAGGAGTCCGGGGAGCTGTTTTTT
v_gene: TRBV10-3
abundance: -
j_gene: TRBJ2-2
d_gene: -

CDR3aa: CASSPRGDTIYF
CDR3nt: TGTGCCAGCAGCCCGAGAGGGGACACCATATATTTT
v_gene: TRBV9
abundance: many
j_gene: TRBJ1-3
d_gene: -

CDR3aa: CASSLVEASSSYEQYF
CDR3nt: TGTGCCAGCAGCCTCGTCGAAGCGTCAAGCTCCTACGAGCAGTACTTC
v_gene: TRBV4-2
abundance: -
j_gene: TRBJ2-7
d_gene: -

CDR3aa: CASSSGRKTQYF
CDR3nt: TGTGCCAGCAGTAGCGGGAGGAAGACCCAGTACTTC
v_gene: TRBV7-9
abundance: -
j_gene: TRBJ2-5
d_gene: TRBD2

CDR3aa: CASSLDPITGELFF
CDR3nt: TGCGCCAGCAGCCTGGACCCAATCACCGGGGAGCTGTTTTTT
v_gene: TRBV5-1
abundance: few
j_gene: TRBJ2-2
d_gene: -

CDR3aa: CSALRGQGASGELFF
CDR3nt: TGCAGTGCCTTAAGGGGACAGGGGGCGTCCGGGGAGCTGTTTTTT
v_gene: TRBV20-1
abundance: few
j_gene: TRBJ2-2
d_gene: TRBD1

CDR3aa: CASSMGYDHLGETQYF
CDR3nt: TGTGCCAGTAGTATGGGGTACGATCACCTTGGGGAGACCCAGTACTTC
v_gene: TRBV19
abundance: -
j_gene: TRBJ2-5
d_gene: -

CDR3aa: CASSLESGGYYEQYF
CDR3nt: TGCGCCAGCAGCTTGGAATCGGGAGGCTACTACGAGCAGTACTTC
v_gene: TRBV5-1
abundance: many
j_gene: TRBJ2-7
d_gene: TRBD2

CDR3aa: CASSVQTGNNEKLFF
CDR3nt: TGTGCCAGCAGCGTACAGACAGGGAATAATGAAAAACTGTTTTTT
v_gene: TRBV9
abundance: few
j_gene: TRBJ1-4
d_gene: TRBD1

CDR3aa: CASSAGGLAKNIQYF
CDR3nt: TGCGCCAGCAGCGCGGGGGGACTAGCCAAAAACATTCAGTACTTC
v_gene: TRBV5-1
abundance: many
j_gene: TRBJ2-4
d_gene: TRBD2

CDR3aa: CASSPSLGAKGFQETQYF
CDR3nt: TGTGCCAGCAGCCCTTCCCTAGGGGCGAAAGGGTTCCAAGAGACCCAGTACTTC
v_gene: TRBV11-1
abundance: -
j_gene: TRBJ2-5
d_gene: -

CDR3aa: CASSQLQGAKNIQYF
CDR3nt: TGTGCCAGCAGCCAACTACAGGGAGCCAAAAACATTCAGTACTTC
v_gene: TRBV14
abundance: few
j_gene: TRBJ2-4
d_gene: -

CDR3aa: CASSPGGVRTDTQYF
CDR3nt: TGTGCCAGCAGCCCGGGGGGGGTGCGCACAGATACGCAGTATTTT
v_gene: TRBV9
abundance: few
j_gene: TRBJ2-3
d_gene: TRBD2

CDR3aa: CAISESRLGRGNEQFF
CDR3nt: TGTGCCATCAGTGAGTCGAGGCTGGGGCGCGGCAATGAGCAGTTCTTC
v_gene: TRBV10-3
abundance: few
j_gene: TRBJ2-1
d_gene: -

CDR3aa: CSAPRTGENEQYF
CDR3nt: TGCAGTGCTCCCCGGACAGGGGAAAACGAGCAGTACTTC
v_gene: TRBV20-1
abundance: few
j_gene: TRBJ2-7
d_gene: TRBD1

CDR3aa: CATSDFGQGRETQYF
CDR3nt: TGTGCCACCAGTGATTTTGGGCAGGGTCGGGAGACCCAGTACTTC
v_gene: TRBV24-1
abundance: many
j_gene: TRBJ2-5
d_gene: -

CDR3aa: CASSWGTSGGTDTQYF
CDR3nt: TGCGCCAGCAGCTGGGGGACTAGCGGGGGCACAGATACGCAGTATTTT
v_gene: TRBV5-1
abundance: -
j_gene: TRBJ2-3
d_gene: TRBD2

CDR3aa: CSASARQIGVYEQYF
CDR3nt: TGCAGTGCTAGCGCTCGACAGATCGGGGTCTACGAGCAGTACTTC
v_gene: TRBV20-1
abundance: -
j_gene: TRBJ2-7
d_gene: -

CDR3aa: CASSQEIQGLGINSPLHF
CDR3nt: TGCGCCAGCAGCCAAGAAATTCAGGGGCTAGGGATTAATTCACCCCTCCACTTT
v_gene: TRBV4-1
abundance: few
j_gene: TRBJ1-6
d_gene: -

CDR3aa: CASSLGQTHSPLHF
CDR3nt: TGTGCCAGCAGTCTGGGACAGACCCATTCACCCCTCCACTTT
v_gene: TRBV12-3/TRBV12-4
abundance: many
j_gene: TRBJ1-6
d_gene: TRBD1

CDR3aa: CASSLGYETQYF
CDR3nt: TGCGCCAGCAGCTTGGGGTATGAGACCCAGTACTTC
v_gene: TRBV5-1
abundance: many
j_gene: TRBJ2-5
d_gene: -

CDR3aa: CASSRGATNYGYTF
CDR3nt: TGTGCCAGCAGCCGAGGGGCTACTAACTATGGCTACACCTTC
v_gene: TRBV28
abundance: few
j_gene: TRBJ1-2
d_gene: -

CDR3aa: CASSLVSSGSNNEQFF
CDR3nt: TGTGCCAGCAGCTTAGTGTCTAGCGGGAGTAACAATGAGCAGTTCTTC
v_gene: TRBV7-2
abundance: -
j_gene: TRBJ2-1
d_gene: TRBD2

CDR3aa: CSARDLAGGLSEQYF
CDR3nt: TGCAGTGCTAGAGATTTGGCGGGAGGGTTAAGCGAGCAGTACTTC
v_gene: TRBV20-1
abundance: few
j_gene: TRBJ2-7
d_gene: TRBD2

CDR3aa: CSASPIGRVSTDTQYF
CDR3nt: TGCAGTGCTAGCCCCATCGGGCGGGTATCCACAGATACGCAGTATTTT
v_gene: TRBV20-1
abundance: -
j_gene: TRBJ2-3
d_gene: -

CDR3aa: CASSQGGGTHF
CDR3nt: TGTGCCAGCAGCCAAGGGGGCGGGACCCATTTT
v_gene: TRBV3-1
abundance: few
j_gene: TRBJ2-3
d_gene: -

CDR3aa: CATQSPPTDTQYF
CDR3nt: TGTGCCACCCAAAGCCCCCCCACAGATACGCAGTATTTT
v_gene: TRBV15
abundance: -
j_gene: TRBJ2-3
d_gene: -

CDR3aa: CASSQRLGETQYF
CDR3nt: TGCGCCAGCAGCCAGCGGCTAGGAGAGACCCAGTACTTC
v_gene: TRBV4-3
abundance: -
j_gene: TRBJ2-5
d_gene: -

CDR3aa: CASSQAGGYLTGELFF
CDR3nt: TGTGCCAGCAGCCAAGCAGGGGGGTACCTCACCGGGGAGCTGTTTTTT
v_gene: TRBV4-2
abundance: many
j_gene: TRBJ2-2
d_gene: -

CDR3aa: CASSPQGAFTEAFF
CDR3nt: TGTGCCAGCAGTCCGCAGGGGGCTTTCACTGAAGCTTTCTTT
v_gene: TRBV12-3/TRBV12-4
abundance: many
j_gene: TRBJ1-1
d_gene: TRBD1

CDR3aa: CASSQDPGPSNEQFF
CDR3nt: TGTGCCAGCAGCCAAGATCCTGGGCCTTCCAATGAGCAGTTCTTC
v_gene: TRBV4-2
abundance: -
j_gene: TRBJ2-1
d_gene: -

CDR3aa: CASAVWGTFTGELFF
CDR3nt: TGTGCCAGCGCTGTTTGGGGGACGTTCACCGGGGAGCTGTTTTTT
v_gene: TRBV28
abundance: few
j_gene: TRBJ2-2
d_gene: -

CDR3aa: CSASDPGLVSYNEQFF
CDR3nt: TGCAGTGCTAGCGACCCTGGACTAGTCTCCTACAATGAGCAGTTCTTC
v_gene: TRBV20-1
abundance: -
j_gene: TRBJ2-1
d_gene: TRBD2

CDR3aa: CASSYSGSSGNTIYF
CDR3nt: TGTGCCAGCAGTTACTCTGGCTCCTCTGGAAACACCATATATTTT
v_gene: TRBV6-5
abundance: -
j_gene: TRBJ1-3
d_gene: -

CDR3aa: CASSVTGRETQYF
CDR3nt: TGTGCCAGCAGCGTGACCGGGCGGGAGACCCAGTACTTC
v_gene: TRBV9
abundance: few
j_gene: TRBJ2-5
d_gene: -

CDR3aa: CSAADRGLTNEKLFF
CDR3nt: TGCAGTGCGGCGGACAGGGGGTTGACTAATGAAAAACTGTTTTTT
v_gene: TRBV20-1
abundance: few
j_gene: TRBJ1-4
d_gene: TRBD1

CDR3aa: CASSEVEGPYNEQFF
CDR3nt: TGTGCCAGCAGTGAAGTGGAGGGACCCTACAATGAGCAGTTCTTC
v_gene: TRBV6-1
abundance: many
j_gene: TRBJ2-1
d_gene: -

CDR3aa: CASSYYGNQPQHF
CDR3nt: TGCGCCAGCAGCTACTACGGGAATCAGCCCCAGCATTTT
v_gene: TRBV5-1
abundance: few
j_gene: TRBJ1-5
d_gene: -

CDR3aa: CASSAWIAGTDTQYF
CDR3nt: TGTGCCAGCAGTGCCTGGATAGCGGGCACAGATACGCAGTATTTT
v_gene: TRBV6-2/TRBV6-3
abundance: few
j_gene: TRBJ2-3
d_gene: -

CDR3aa: CASSPLAGRHTGELFF
CDR3nt: TGTGCCAGCAGCCCCCTAGCGGGAAGGCACACCGGGGAGCTGTTTTTT
v_gene: TRBV7-3
abundance: -
j_gene: TRBJ2-2
d_gene: TRBD2

CDR3aa: CATSRGSGGRSTDTQYF
CDR3nt: TGTGCCACCAGCAGAGGGTCAGGGGGCCGGAGCACAGATACGCAGTATTTT
v_gene: TRBV15
abundance: few
j_gene: TRBJ2-3
d_gene: TRBD1

CDR3aa: CASSLGGGAETQYF
CDR3nt: TGTGCCAGCAGTTTAGGTGGGGGTGCGGAGACCCAGTACTTC
v_gene: TRBV12-3/TRBV12-4
abundance: -
j_gene: TRBJ2-5
d_gene: -

CDR3aa: CASSYGPFPNTEAFF
CDR3nt: TGTGCCAGCAGTTACGGGCCCTTCCCGAACACTGAAGCTTTCTTT
v_gene: TRBV6-5
abundance: many
j_gene: TRBJ1-1
d_gene: -

CDR3aa: CASSFLGSDSNNEQFF
CDR3nt: TGTGCCAGCAGTTTCTTGGGATCGGACAGCAACAATGAGCAGTTCTTC
v_gene: TRBV28
abundance: many
j_gene: TRBJ2-1
d_gene: -

CDR3aa: CSVEDPPDPKQYF
CDR3nt: TGCAGCGTTGAAGATCCCCCGGACCCAAAGCAGTACTTC
v_gene: TRBV29-1
abundance: many
j_gene: TRBJ2-7
d_gene: -

CDR3aa: CASSLGWGGLYGYTF
CDR3nt: TGTGCCAGCAGCTTAGGTTGGGGAGGACTCTATGGCTACACCTTC
v_gene: TRBV7-2
abundance: many
j_gene: TRBJ1-2
d_gene: -